This TCR beta chain was recovered during a study of OX40 agonist ivuxolimab in advanced cancers. Turning to the study itself: Those enrolled were approximately 87% male, with a mean age of 60 years and ages from 23 to 79.

Blood sampling took place at baseline, cycle 4 day 1, and cycle 7 day 1. Turning to this clone: Its matching antigen is unknown.

Broader study findings: Partly responding patients at 0.1-3.0 mg/kg showed some of the smallest clonal expansion. Compared with CD4+, CD8+ T cells on average had more expanded clones.

TCRdb's copy holds only in-frame clones and misses some; the assay was immunoSEQ multiplex PCR. The table records roughly 61,000 clones, 70% to 90% of them present only once. The sample consisted of CD4+ or CD8+ T cells sorted from blood, taken in a trial of the OX40 agonist ivuxolimab. This receptor was taken from an adult with an advanced solid tumor such as melanoma, head and neck, liver or kidney cancer.

CDR3 nucleotides: TGTGCCAGCGTGGCTGGGGCCAACGTCCTGACTTTC. It is translated as CASVAGANVLTF. The chain couples TRBV5-6 to TRBJ2-6; no reliable D call. The CDR3 covers 12 residues. The V end was cut by 7 bases, the J end by 2 bases, with 4 bases between. Germline lookup yields CDR1 SGHDT and CDR2 YYEEEE. Full variable domain (rest looked up from reference TRBV5-6 and TRBJ2-6): DAGVTQSPTHLIKTRGQQVTLRCSPKSGHDTVSWYQQALGQGPQFIFQYYEEEERQRGNFPDRFSGHQFPNYSSELNVNALLLGDSALYLCASVAGANVLTFGAGSRLTVL.